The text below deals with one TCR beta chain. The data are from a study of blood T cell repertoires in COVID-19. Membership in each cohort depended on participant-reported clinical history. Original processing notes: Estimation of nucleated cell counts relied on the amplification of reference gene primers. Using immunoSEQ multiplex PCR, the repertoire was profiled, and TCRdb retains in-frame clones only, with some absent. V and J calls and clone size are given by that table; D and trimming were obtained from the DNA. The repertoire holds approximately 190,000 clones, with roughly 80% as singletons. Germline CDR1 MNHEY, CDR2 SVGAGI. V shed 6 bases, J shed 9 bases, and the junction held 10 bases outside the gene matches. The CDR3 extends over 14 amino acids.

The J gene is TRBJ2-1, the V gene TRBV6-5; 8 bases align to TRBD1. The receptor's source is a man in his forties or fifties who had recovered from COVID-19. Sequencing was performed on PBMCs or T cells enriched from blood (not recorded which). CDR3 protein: CASSGRQGPGEQFF. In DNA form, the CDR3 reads TGTGCCAGCAGCGGGAGACAGGGGCCGGGTGAGCAGTTCTTC.